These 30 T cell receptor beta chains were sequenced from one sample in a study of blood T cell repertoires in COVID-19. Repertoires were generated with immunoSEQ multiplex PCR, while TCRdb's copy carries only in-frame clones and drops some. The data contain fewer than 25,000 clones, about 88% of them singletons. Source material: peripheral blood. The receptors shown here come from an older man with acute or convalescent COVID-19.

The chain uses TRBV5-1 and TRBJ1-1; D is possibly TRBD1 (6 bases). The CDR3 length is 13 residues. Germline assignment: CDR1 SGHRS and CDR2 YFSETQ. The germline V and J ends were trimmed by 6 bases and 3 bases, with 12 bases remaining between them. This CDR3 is CASKDRIDTEAFF. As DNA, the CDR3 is TGCGCCAGCAAGGACAGAATAGACACTGAAGCTTTCTTT.

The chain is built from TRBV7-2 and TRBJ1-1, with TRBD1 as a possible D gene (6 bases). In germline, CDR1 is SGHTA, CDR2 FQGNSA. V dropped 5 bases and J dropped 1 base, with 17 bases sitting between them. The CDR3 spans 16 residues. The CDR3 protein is CASSHYGGRQNTEAFF. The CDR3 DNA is TGTGCCAGCAGCCACTACGGGGGGCGGCAGAACACTGAAGCTTTCTTT.

CDR3 amino acids: CASIGQGAGEQYF. The CDR3 DNA follows: TGTGCCAGCATAGGACAGGGGGCGGGTGAGCAGTACTTC. This rearrangement joins TRBV2 to TRBJ2-7, with 11 bases fitting TRBD1. The germline V gene encodes CDR1 SNHLY and CDR2 FYNNEI. The trim removed 7 bases at V and 7 bases at J, leaving 6 bases unmatched. The CDR3 totals 13 residues.

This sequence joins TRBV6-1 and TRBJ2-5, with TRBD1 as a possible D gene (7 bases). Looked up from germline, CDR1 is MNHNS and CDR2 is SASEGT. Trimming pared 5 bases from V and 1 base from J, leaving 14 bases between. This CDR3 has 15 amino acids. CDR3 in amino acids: CASSPRQGLQETQYF. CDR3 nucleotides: TGTGCCAGCAGTCCCAGACAGGGACTCCAAGAGACCCAGTACTTC.

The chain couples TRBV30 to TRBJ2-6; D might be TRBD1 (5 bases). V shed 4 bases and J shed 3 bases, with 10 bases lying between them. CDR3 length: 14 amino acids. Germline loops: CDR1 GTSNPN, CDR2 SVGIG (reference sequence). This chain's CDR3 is CAWKGHSGANVLTF. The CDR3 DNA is TGTGCCTGGAAGGGGCATAGTGGGGCCAACGTCCTGACTTTC.

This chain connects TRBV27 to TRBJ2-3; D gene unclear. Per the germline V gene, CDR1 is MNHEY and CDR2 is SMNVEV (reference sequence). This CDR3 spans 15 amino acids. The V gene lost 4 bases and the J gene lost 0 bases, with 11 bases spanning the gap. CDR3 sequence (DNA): TGTGCCAGCAGTTCCCGTCCCTACAGCACAGATACGCAGTATTTT. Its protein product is CASSSRPYSTDTQYF.

The chain's CDR3 is CASSAERVTGELFF. As DNA, the CDR3 is TGTGCCAGCAGCGCGGAGAGGGTCACCGGGGAGCTGTTTTTT. The chain links TRBV7-2 to TRBJ2-2; TRBD2 is a possible D gene (5 bases). The CDR3 consists of 14 residues. The V end lost 5 bases, the J end lost 4 bases, and 11 bases lay between the germline ends. The germline gives CDR1 SGHTA, CDR2 FQGNSA.

CDR3 amino acids: CASSLGQGDNQPQHF. The CDR3 bases are TGTGCCAGCAGCTTAGGGCAGGGCGACAATCAGCCCCAGCATTTT. The V gene is TRBV7-9, the J gene TRBJ1-5; D perhaps matches TRBD1 (5 bases). The CDR3 is 15 residues long. The germline gives CDR1 SEHNR, CDR2 FQNEAQ (reference sequence). V was clipped by 1 base and J by 3 bases, with 10 bases between them.

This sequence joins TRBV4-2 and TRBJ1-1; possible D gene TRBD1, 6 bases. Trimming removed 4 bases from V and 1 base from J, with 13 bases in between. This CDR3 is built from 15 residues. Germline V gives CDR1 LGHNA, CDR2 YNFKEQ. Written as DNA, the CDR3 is TGTGCCAGCAGCCGAAACAGGGCCGGGAACACTGAAGCTTTCTTT. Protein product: CASSRNRAGNTEAFF.

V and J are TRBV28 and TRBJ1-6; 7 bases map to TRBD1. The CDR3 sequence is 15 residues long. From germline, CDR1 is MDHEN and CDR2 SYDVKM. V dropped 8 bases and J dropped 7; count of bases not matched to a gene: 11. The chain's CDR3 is CASLKPTGFNSPLHF. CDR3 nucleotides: TGTGCCAGCTTAAAGCCGACAGGGTTCAATTCACCCCTCCACTTT.

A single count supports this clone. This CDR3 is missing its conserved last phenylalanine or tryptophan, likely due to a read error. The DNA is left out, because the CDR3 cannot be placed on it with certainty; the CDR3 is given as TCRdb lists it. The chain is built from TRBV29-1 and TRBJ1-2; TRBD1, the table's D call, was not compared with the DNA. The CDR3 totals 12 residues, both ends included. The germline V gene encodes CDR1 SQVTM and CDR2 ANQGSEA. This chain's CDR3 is CSVAGTGIVGSV.

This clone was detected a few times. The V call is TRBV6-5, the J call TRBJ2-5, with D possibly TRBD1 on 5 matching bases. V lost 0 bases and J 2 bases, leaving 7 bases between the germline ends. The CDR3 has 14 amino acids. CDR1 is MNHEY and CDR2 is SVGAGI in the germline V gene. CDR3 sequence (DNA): TGTGCCAGCAGTTACTCGACAGCACAAGAGACCCAGTACTTC. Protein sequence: CASSYSTAQETQYF.

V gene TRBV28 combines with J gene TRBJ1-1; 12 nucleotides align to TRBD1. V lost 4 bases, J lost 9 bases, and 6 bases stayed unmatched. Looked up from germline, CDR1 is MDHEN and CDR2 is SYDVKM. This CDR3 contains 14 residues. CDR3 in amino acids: CASSSPGQGAQAFF. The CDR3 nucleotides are TGTGCCAGCAGTTCTCCGGGACAGGGGGCCCAAGCTTTCTTT.

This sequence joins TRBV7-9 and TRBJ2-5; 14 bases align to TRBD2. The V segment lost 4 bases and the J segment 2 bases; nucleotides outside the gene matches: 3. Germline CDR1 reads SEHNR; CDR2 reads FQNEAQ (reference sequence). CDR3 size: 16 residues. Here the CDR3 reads CASSYGTSGGQETQYF. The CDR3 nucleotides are TGTGCCAGCAGCTACGGGACTAGCGGGGGTCAAGAGACCCAGTACTTC.

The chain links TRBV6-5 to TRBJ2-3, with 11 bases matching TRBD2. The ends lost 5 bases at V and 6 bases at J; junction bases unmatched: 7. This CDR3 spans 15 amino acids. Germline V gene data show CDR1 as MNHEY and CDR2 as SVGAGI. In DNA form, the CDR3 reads TGTGCCAGCAGTCCAACTAGCGGGGGACGTGATACGCAGTATTTT. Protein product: CASSPTSGGRDTQYF.

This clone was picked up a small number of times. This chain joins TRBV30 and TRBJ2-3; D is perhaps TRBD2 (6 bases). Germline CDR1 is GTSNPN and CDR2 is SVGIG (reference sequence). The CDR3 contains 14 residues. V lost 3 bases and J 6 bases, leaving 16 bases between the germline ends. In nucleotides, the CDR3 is TGTGCCTGGAGGGAAGGGCGCGGGGCCGATACGCAGTATTTT. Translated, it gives CAWREGRGADTQYF.

The CDR3 loop is CASSLDGGGRTGELFF. CDR3 DNA: TGCGCCAGCAGCTTGGACGGCGGGGGGCGCACCGGGGAGCTGTTTTTT. This rearrangement joins TRBV5-1 to TRBJ2-2, with 8 bases lining up with TRBD2. Per germline, CDR1 SGHRS and CDR2 YFSETQ. The CDR3 has 16 amino acids. J was trimmed by 4 bases and V by 0 bases; bases with no gene match: 5.

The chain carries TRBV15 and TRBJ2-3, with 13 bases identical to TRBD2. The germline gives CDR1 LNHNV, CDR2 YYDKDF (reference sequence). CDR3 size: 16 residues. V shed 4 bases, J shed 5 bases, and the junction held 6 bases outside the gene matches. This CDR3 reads CATSTPLAGGQDTQYF. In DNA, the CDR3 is TGTGCCACCAGCACCCCACTAGCGGGGGGGCAAGATACGCAGTATTTT.

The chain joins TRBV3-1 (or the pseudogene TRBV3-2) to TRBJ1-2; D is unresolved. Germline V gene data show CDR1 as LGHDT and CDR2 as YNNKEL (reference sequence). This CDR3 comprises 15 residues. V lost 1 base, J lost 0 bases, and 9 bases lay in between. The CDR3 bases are TGTGCCAGCAGCCAAGCCCCGGGGACTAACTATGGCTACACCTTC. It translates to CASSQAPGTNYGYTF.

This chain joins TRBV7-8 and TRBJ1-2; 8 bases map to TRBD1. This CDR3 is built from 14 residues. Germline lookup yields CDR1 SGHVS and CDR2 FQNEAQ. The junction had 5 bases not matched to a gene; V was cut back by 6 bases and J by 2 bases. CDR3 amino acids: CASSLGQGNYGYTF. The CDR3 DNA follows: TGTGCCAGCAGTCTCGGACAGGGAAACTATGGCTACACCTTC.

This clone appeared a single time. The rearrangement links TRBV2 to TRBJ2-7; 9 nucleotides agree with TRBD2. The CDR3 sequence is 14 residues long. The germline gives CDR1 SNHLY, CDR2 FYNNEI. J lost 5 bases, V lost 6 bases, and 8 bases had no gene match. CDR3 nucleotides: TGTGCCAGCAGCGTGACTAGCGGCACGGACGAGCAGTACTTC. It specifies CASSVTSGTDEQYF.

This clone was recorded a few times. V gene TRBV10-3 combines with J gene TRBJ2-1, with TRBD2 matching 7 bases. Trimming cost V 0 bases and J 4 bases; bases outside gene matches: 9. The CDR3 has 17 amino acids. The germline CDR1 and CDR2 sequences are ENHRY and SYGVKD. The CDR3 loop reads CAISESDWRGNYNEQFF. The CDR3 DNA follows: TGTGCCATCAGTGAGTCGGACTGGCGGGGGAATTACAATGAGCAGTTCTTC.

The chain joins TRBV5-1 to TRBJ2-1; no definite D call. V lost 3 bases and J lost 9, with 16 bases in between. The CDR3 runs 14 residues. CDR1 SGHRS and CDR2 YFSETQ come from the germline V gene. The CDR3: CASSSPARSGEQFF. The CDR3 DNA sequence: TGCGCCAGCAGCTCCCCGGCTAGAAGTGGTGAGCAGTTCTTC.

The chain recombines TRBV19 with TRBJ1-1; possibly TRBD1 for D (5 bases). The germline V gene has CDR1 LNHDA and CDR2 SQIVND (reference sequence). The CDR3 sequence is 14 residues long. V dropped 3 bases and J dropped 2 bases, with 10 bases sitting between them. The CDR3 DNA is TGTGCCAGTAGTATGCGGGGACCCAACACTGAAGCTTTCTTT. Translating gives CASSMRGPNTEAFF.

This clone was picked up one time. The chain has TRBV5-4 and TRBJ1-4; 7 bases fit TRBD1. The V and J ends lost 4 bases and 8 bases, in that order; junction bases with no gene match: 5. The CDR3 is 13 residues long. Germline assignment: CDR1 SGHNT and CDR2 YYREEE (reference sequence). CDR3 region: CASSDRVGEKLFF. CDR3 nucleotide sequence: TGTGCCAGCAGCGACAGGGTGGGGGAAAAACTGTTTTTT.

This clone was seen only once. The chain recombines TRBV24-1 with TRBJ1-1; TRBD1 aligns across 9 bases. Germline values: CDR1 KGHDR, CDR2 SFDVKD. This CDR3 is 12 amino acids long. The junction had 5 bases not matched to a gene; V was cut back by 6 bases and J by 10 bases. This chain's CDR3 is CATSPGTGIAFF. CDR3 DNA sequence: TGTGCCACCAGTCCCGGGACAGGGATAGCTTTCTTT.

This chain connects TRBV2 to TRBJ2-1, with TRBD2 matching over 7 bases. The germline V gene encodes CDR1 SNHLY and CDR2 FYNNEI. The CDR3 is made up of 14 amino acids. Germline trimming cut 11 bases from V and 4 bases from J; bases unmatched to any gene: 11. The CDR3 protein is CASHGASGYNEQFF. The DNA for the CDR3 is TGTGCCTCTCACGGGGCTAGCGGTTACAATGAGCAGTTCTTC.

The CDR3 region has the DNA TGTGCCAGCAGCTTATACGGGAGGACTGAAGCTTTCTTT. Translation gives CASSLYGRTEAFF. The chain employs TRBV7-9 and TRBJ1-1; no reliable D call. The CDR3 has 13 residues. The V end was cut by 2 bases, the J end by 5 bases, with 9 bases between. Germline values: CDR1 SEHNR, CDR2 FQNEAQ (reference sequence).

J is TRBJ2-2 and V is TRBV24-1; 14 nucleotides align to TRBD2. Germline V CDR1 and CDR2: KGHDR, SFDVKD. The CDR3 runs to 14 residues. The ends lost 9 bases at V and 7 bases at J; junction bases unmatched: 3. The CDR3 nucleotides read TGTGCCACCGGGACTAGCGGGAGAGGCGGGGAGCTGTTTTTT. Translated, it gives CATGTSGRGGELFF.

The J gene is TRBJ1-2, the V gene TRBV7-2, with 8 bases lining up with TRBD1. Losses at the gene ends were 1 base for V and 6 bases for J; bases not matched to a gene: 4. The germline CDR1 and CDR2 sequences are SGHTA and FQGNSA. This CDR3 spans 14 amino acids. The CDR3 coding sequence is TGTGCCAGCAGCTTAGGGGCAGGGGGCAATGGCTACACCTTC. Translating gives CASSLGAGGNGYTF.